The 22 T cell receptor beta chains presented below share a single source sample, sequenced in a study of T cell responses to AZD1222 COVID-19 vaccine. Sequenced by immunoSEQ multiplex PCR; TCRdb stores in-frame clones only, minus some. The repertoire holds 150,000 to 200,000 clones, with 80% to 95% as singletons. The sample was peripheral blood, taken 28 days after the second AZD1222 dose. All receptors derive from an adult who received the AZD1222 COVID-19 vaccine.

J is TRBJ1-2 and V is TRBV6-4; D ambiguous. The germline CDR1 and CDR2 sequences are MRHNA and SNTAGT. CDR3 size: 14 residues. V lost 5 bases to trimming and J lost 2 bases, with 12 bases between them. The CDR3 loop is CASSPSRGNYGYTF. The CDR3 DNA reads as TGTGCCAGCAGTCCCAGCAGAGGAAACTATGGCTACACCTTC.

The genes are TRBV28 and TRBJ2-7, with a weak D call TRBD2 (6 bases). The V gene lost 4 bases and the J gene lost 3 bases, with 16 bases spanning the gap. Germline V gene sequence: CDR1 MDHEN, CDR2 SYDVKM. The CDR3 totals 15 residues. The CDR3 nucleotides are TGTGCCAGCAGTTCCCCCGGGACTGGAGACTACGAGCAGTACTTC. Amino acids: CASSSPGTGDYEQYF.

The chain couples TRBV6-5 to TRBJ1-5, with D unclear. This CDR3 contains 15 residues. Trimming removed 8 bases at V and 1 base at J, with 15 bases between. CDR1 MNHEY and CDR2 SVGAGI come from the germline V gene. The chain's CDR3 is CASGSNPGSNQPQHF. CDR3 in DNA: TGTGCCAGCGGCTCTAATCCGGGGAGCAATCAGCCCCAGCATTTT.

This chain joins TRBV10-3 and TRBJ1-1, with D tentatively TRBD1 (5 bases). The V and J ends lost 6 bases and 5 bases respectively, with 13 bases between them. This CDR3 region has 13 residues. Germline-derived CDR1 and CDR2 are ENHRY and SYGVKD. The CDR3 is CAIRRRGETEAFF. CDR3 in DNA: TGTGCCATCAGACGACGGGGGGAGACTGAAGCTTTCTTT.

The chain couples TRBV21-1 to TRBJ2-5; TRBD2 is the table's D call, not checked against the DNA. TRBV21-1 is annotated as a pseudogene. The CDR3 runs to 14 residues. The CDR3 bases are TGTGCCAGCAGCAAACCCCCGGGGTCTGAGACCCAGTACTTC. Protein sequence: CASSKPPGSETQYF.

This rearrangement joins TRBV27 to TRBJ2-3; possibly TRBD2 for D (6 bases). Germline V gene lookup returns CDR1 MNHEY and CDR2 SMNVEV (reference sequence). With 3 bases removed from V and 4 bases from J, the gap between germline ends came to 11 bases. The CDR3 is 14 residues long. Here the CDR3 reads CASSLGGWSDTQYF. CDR3 coding DNA: TGTGCCAGCAGTTTGGGGGGATGGTCAGATACGCAGTATTTT.

The CDR3 here is CASSYGWLAGPSYEQYF. The CDR3, as DNA: TGTGCCAGCAGTTACGGGTGGCTAGCGGGGCCCTCCTACGAGCAGTACTTC. V usage is TRBV6-2 or TRBV6-3 and J usage is TRBJ2-7, with 9 bases fitting TRBD2. Trimming at V came to 2 bases and at J to 0 bases, leaving 8 bases not matched to a gene. Germline V lookup: CDR1 MNHEY, CDR2 SVGEGT. The CDR3 has 17 residues.

The chain is built from TRBV28 and TRBJ1-2; a weak D match, TRBD1 (6 bases). V was pared by 6 bases and J by 2 bases, with 19 bases between. CDR1 MDHEN and CDR2 SYDVKM come from the germline V gene. CDR3 length: 16 amino acids. CDR3 in amino acids: CASSSFKRGANYGYTF. The CDR3 region has the DNA TGTGCCAGCAGCTCCTTTAAGAGGGGGGCGAACTATGGCTACACCTTC.

The rearrangement uses TRBV6-2 or TRBV6-3 and TRBJ1-4, with D unresolved. Trimming removed 5 bases at V and 12 bases at J, with 13 bases between. This CDR3 contains 12 residues. Germline V CDR1 and CDR2: MNHEY, SVGEGT. The CDR3 coding sequence is TGTGCCAGCAGTGACCAGACGAGGGAACTGTTTTTT. Amino acids: CASSDQTRELFF.

As DNA, the CDR3 is TGTGCCAGCAGTTACCGGGACCCCTCCTACAATGAGCAGTTCTTC. Its protein is CASSYRDPSYNEQFF. The chain is built from TRBV2 and TRBJ2-1, with D perhaps TRBD1 or TRBD2 (5 bases each). Germline CDR1 SNHLY, CDR2 FYNNEI. The CDR3 has 15 residues. With 5 bases removed from V and 0 bases from J, the gap between germline ends came to 11 bases.

This chain links TRBV6-5 with TRBJ1-2; the match to TRBD1 covers 7 bases. The CDR3 has 15 residues. The ends lost 5 bases at V and 0 bases at J; junction bases unmatched: 6. Looked up from germline, CDR1 is MNHEY and CDR2 is SVGAGI. DNA of the CDR3: TGTGCCAGCAGTCCCAGGGGGAGGACTAACTATGGCTACACCTTC. Translating gives CASSPRGRTNYGYTF.

The chain recombines TRBV3-1 (or the pseudogene TRBV3-2) with TRBJ2-5; D is possibly TRBD2 (6 bases). V gave up 6 bases and J gave up 3 bases, with 11 bases separating them. Germline CDR1 reads LGHDT; CDR2 reads YNNKEL (reference sequence). This CDR3 is 13 amino acids long. The CDR3 DNA reads TGTGCCAGCAGGCAACTAGCAGAAGAGACCCAGTACTTC. Protein: CASRQLAEETQYF.

This sequence joins TRBV5-1 and TRBJ2-6, with D perhaps matching TRBD1 or TRBD2 (6 bases each). CDR3 size: 18 residues. Between the trimmed V and J ends, which lost 4 bases and 2 bases, there was a span of 19 bases. Germline lookup yields CDR1 SGHRS and CDR2 YFSETQ. The DNA for the CDR3 is TGCGCCAGCAGCCCCCGGGAGACAGGTCTTCCTGGGGCCAACGTCCTGACTTTC. Amino acids: CASSPRETGLPGANVLTF.

CDR3 nucleotide sequence: TGTGCCAGCAGCGCCGTGGGACAGGGAGGTTCACCCCTCCACTTT. Its translation: CASSAVGQGGSPLHF. V gene TRBV6-5 combines with J gene TRBJ1-6; 9 nucleotides align to TRBD1. The CDR3 loop spans 15 amino acids. CDR1 is MNHEY and CDR2 is SVGAGI in the germline V gene. V lost 6 bases, J lost 9 bases, and 9 bases stayed unmatched.

The V call is TRBV18, the J call TRBJ2-3, with 9 bases matching TRBD2. The germline gives CDR1 KGHSH, CDR2 LQKENI. The CDR3 is 16 amino acids. Trimming cost V 3 bases and J 6 bases; bases outside gene matches: 10. The CDR3 spells CASSPPIAGASDTQYF. CDR3 coding DNA: TGTGCCAGCTCACCCCCTATAGCGGGAGCAAGCGATACGCAGTATTTT.

This chain links TRBV14 with TRBJ1-1; no firm D call. V lost 0 bases and J lost 3, with 17 bases in between. Per the germline V gene, CDR1 is SGHDN and CDR2 is FVKESK. This CDR3 contains 17 residues. CDR3 residues: CASSQDGPGVVDTEAFF. The CDR3 bases are TGTGCCAGCAGCCAAGATGGCCCAGGAGTGGTGGACACTGAAGCTTTCTTT.

The J gene is TRBJ1-3, the V gene TRBV3-1 (or the pseudogene TRBV3-2); 11 bases line up with TRBD1. CDR1 is LGHDT, CDR2 YNNKEL, per germline (reference sequence). Trimming removed 4 bases from V and 4 bases from J; junction bases left unmatched: 3. This CDR3 has 15 amino acids. The CDR3 DNA sequence: TGTGCCAGCAGCCCTCGGACAGGGGGCGGAAACACCATATATTTT. It encodes CASSPRTGGGNTIYF.

The chain combines TRBV3-1 (or the pseudogene TRBV3-2) with TRBJ1-1; 8 bases align to TRBD1. CDR3 length equals 18 residues. Germline V gene data show CDR1 as LGHDT and CDR2 as YNNKEL (reference sequence). J was trimmed by 3 bases and V by 1 base; bases with no gene match: 13. CDR3 protein: CASSQVHGQGTSDTEAFF. CDR3 DNA sequence: TGTGCCAGCAGCCAAGTCCATGGACAGGGCACCTCTGACACTGAAGCTTTCTTT.

The chain uses TRBV5-4 and TRBJ2-7, with D perhaps TRBD1 (6 bases). Trimming took off 3 bases at V and 1 base at J, with 8 bases between the two ends. There are 13 residues in the CDR3. The germline V gene has CDR1 SGHNT and CDR2 YYREEE (reference sequence). The CDR3 protein is CASSSGQSYEQYF. The CDR3 DNA reads as TGTGCCAGCAGCTCTGGACAGTCCTACGAGCAGTACTTC.

The V gene is TRBV2, the J gene TRBJ1-2; 9 bases match TRBD1. The length of the CDR3 is 13 residues. The germline CDR1 and CDR2 sequences are SNHLY and FYNNEI. V was pared by 6 bases and J by 3 bases, with 2 bases of the junction left unmatched. The CDR3 DNA reads as TGTGCCAGCAGGGACAGGGGCTACTATGGCTACACCTTC. This sequence encodes CASRDRGYYGYTF.

The rearrangement joins TRBV14 to TRBJ1-2, with 7 positions matching TRBD1. The ends lost 0 bases at V and 8 bases at J; junction bases unmatched: 9. This CDR3 is built from 15 residues. The germline V gene encodes CDR1 SGHDN and CDR2 FVKESK. CDR3: CASSQDLGGGGGYTF. For the CDR3, the DNA is TGTGCCAGCAGCCAAGATTTAGGAGGGGGCGGAGGCTACACCTTC.

The gene calls are TRBV6-5 and TRBJ2-7; TRBD2 agrees at 14 bases. The CDR3 has 14 amino acids. Germline CDR1 reads MNHEY; CDR2 reads SVGAGI. V shed 8 bases, J shed 1 base, and the junction held 1 base outside the gene matches. The CDR3 loop is CASGTSGGSYEQYF. CDR3 bases: TGTGCCAGCGGGACTAGCGGGGGTTCCTACGAGCAGTACTTC.